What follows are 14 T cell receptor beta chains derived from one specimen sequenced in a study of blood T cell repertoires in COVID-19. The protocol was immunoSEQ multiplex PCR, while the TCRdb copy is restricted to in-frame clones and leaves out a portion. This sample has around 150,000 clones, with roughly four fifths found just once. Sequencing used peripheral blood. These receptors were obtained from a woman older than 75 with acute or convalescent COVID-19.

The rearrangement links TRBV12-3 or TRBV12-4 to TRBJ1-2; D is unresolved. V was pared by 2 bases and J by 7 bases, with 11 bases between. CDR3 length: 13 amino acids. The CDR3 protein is CASSLTGVGGYTF. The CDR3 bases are TGTGCCAGCAGTTTAACCGGGGTCGGTGGCTACACCTTC.

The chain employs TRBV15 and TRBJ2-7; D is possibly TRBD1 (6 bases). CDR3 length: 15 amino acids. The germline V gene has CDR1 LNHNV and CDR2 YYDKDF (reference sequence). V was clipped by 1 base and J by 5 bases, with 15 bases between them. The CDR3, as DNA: TGTGCCACCAGCAGAGGACCAAACAGGGCCGACGAGCAGTACTTC. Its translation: CATSRGPNRADEQYF.

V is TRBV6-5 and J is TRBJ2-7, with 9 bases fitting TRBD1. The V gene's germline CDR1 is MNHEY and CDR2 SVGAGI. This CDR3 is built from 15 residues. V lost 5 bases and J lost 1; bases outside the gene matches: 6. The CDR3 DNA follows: TGTGCCAGCAGTCTTGGACAGGGGCGATCCTACGAGCAGTACTTC. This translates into CASSLGQGRSYEQYF.

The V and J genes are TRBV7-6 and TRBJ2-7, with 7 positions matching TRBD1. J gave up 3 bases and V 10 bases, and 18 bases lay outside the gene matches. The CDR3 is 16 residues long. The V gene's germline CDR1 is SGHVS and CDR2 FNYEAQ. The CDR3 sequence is CATGGPPGTEVYEQYF. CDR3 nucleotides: TGTGCCACCGGAGGACCCCCCGGGACAGAGGTCTACGAGCAGTACTTC.

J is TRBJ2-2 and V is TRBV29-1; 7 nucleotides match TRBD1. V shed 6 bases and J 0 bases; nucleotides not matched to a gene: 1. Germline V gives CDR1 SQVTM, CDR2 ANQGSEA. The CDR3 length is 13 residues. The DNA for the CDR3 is TGCAGCGTACAGGGGACGAACACCGGGGAGCTGTTTTTT. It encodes CSVQGTNTGELFF.

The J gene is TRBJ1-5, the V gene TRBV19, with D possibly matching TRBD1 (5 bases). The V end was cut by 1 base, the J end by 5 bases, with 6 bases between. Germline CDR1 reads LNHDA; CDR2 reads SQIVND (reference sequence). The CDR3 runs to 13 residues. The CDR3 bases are TGTGCCAGTAGTATAGTACAGGATCAGCCCCAGCATTTT. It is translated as CASSIVQDQPQHF.

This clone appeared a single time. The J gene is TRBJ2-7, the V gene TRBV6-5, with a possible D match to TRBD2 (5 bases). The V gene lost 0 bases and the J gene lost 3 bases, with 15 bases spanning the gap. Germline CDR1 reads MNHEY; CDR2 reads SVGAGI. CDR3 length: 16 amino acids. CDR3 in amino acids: CASSYSNSPGNYEQYF. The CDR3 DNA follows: TGTGCCAGCAGTTACTCGAACTCTCCGGGGAACTACGAGCAGTACTTC.

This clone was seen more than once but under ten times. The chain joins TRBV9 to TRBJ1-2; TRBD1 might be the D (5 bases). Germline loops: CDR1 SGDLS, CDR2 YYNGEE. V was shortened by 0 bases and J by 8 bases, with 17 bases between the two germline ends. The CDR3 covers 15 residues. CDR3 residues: CASSVGFTGPLGYTF. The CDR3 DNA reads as TGTGCCAGCAGCGTAGGGTTTACAGGCCCCCTCGGCTACACCTTC.

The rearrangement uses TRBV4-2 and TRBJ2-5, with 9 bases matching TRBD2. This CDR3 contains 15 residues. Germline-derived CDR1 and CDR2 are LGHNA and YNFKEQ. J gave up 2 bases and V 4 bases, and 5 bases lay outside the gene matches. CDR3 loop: CASSLILAGQETQYF. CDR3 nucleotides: TGTGCCAGCAGCCTGATTCTAGCGGGGCAAGAGACCCAGTACTTC.

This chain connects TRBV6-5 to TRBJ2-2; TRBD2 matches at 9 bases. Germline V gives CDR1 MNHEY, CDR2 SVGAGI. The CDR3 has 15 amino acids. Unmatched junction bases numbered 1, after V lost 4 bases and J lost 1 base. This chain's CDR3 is CASSSTSGNTGELFF. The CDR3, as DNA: TGTGCCAGCAGTTCGACTAGCGGGAACACCGGGGAGCTGTTTTTT.

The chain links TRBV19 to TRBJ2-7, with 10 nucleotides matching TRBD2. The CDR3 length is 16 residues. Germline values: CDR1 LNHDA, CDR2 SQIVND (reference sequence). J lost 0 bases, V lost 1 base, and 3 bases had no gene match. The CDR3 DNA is TGTGCCAGTAGTATAGCAACTAGCGGGATCTCCTACGAGCAGTACTTC. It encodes CASSIATSGISYEQYF.

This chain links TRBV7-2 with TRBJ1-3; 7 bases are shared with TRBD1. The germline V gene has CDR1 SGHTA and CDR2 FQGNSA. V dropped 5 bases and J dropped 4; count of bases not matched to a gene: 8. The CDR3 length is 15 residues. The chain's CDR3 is CASSPQGTRGNTIYF. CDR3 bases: TGTGCCAGCAGCCCACAGGGGACCCGGGGAAACACCATATATTTT.

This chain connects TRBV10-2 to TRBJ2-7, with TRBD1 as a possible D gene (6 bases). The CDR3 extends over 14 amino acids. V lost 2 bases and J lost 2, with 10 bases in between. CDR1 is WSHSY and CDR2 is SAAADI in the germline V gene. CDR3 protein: CASSEMGAAYEQYF. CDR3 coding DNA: TGCGCCAGCAGTGAGATGGGGGCGGCCTACGAGCAGTACTTC.

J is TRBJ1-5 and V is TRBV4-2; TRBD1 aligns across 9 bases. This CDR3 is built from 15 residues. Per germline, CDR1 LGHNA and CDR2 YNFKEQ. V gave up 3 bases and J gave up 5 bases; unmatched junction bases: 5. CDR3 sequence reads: CASSHPGQGDQPQHF. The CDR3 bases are TGTGCCAGCAGCCACCCGGGACAGGGCGATCAGCCCCAGCATTTT.